A selection of T cell receptor beta chains follows, all from one sample in a study. TCRdb fed the 5' RACE reads into MiXCR, producing one record per CDR3 protein. The sample has roughly 52,000 distinct CDR3 sequences, more than 15% seen once. Sample: naive CD4+ T cells sorted from blood. These receptors were obtained from a female donor with breast cancer. The CDR3 runs from the conserved cysteine through the conserved F or W. D genes are given only for firm matches. Size is omitted from some rows. Given values are once, few, many or a class for expanded clones.

d_gene: .
v_gene: TRBV12-3/TRBV12-4
j_gene: TRBJ2-1
abundance: many
CDR3nt: TGTGCCAGCAGTAGTACCCGGGGGAGCTCCTACAATGAGCAGTTCTTC
CDR3aa: CASSSTRGSSYNEQFF

d_gene: .
v_gene: TRBV5-1
j_gene: TRBJ2-2
abundance: few
CDR3nt: TGCGCCAGCAGCTTGGGACAGGCGAGCGTTGGCCCCGGGGAGCTGTTTTTT
CDR3aa: CASSLGQASVGPGELFF

d_gene: .
v_gene: TRBV28
j_gene: TRBJ2-7
abundance: many
CDR3nt: TGTGCCAGCAGTTTGAGGTACGAGCAGTACTTC
CDR3aa: CASSLRYEQYF

d_gene: .
v_gene: TRBV5-1
j_gene: TRBJ1-1
abundance: .
CDR3nt: TGCGCCAGCAGTAGAAATAGGGGTATCACTGAAGCTTTCTTT
CDR3aa: CASSRNRGITEAFF

d_gene: TRBD2
v_gene: TRBV20-1
j_gene: TRBJ2-1
abundance: many
CDR3nt: TGCAGTGGCGTTCCGGGACTAGCGGGCAATGAGCAGTTCTTC
CDR3aa: CSGVPGLAGNEQFF

d_gene: TRBD1
v_gene: TRBV20-1
j_gene: TRBJ1-4
abundance: .
CDR3nt: TGCAGTGCACAAGGAGGGGGCGAAAAACTGTTTTTT
CDR3aa: CSAQGGGEKLFF

d_gene: .
v_gene: TRBV10-2
j_gene: TRBJ2-3
abundance: few
CDR3nt: TGCGCCAGCAGTGACCCCCGAATAGGTTTGAGCACAGATACGCAGTATTTT
CDR3aa: CASSDPRIGLSTDTQYF

d_gene: TRBD1
v_gene: TRBV20-1
j_gene: TRBJ1-2
abundance: many
CDR3nt: TGCAGTGCTAGAACAGGGGGATCGCATGGCTACACCTTC
CDR3aa: CSARTGGSHGYTF

d_gene: TRBD2
v_gene: TRBV12-3/TRBV12-4
j_gene: TRBJ2-4
abundance: .
CDR3nt: TGTGCCAGCAGTTTAGGAGATTGGTCGGGGGGAAACATTCAGTACTTC
CDR3aa: CASSLGDWSGGNIQYF

d_gene: .
v_gene: TRBV29-1
j_gene: TRBJ2-7
abundance: many
CDR3nt: TGCAGCGTTCGGCGGGGCTCCTACGAGCAGTACTTC
CDR3aa: CSVRRGSYEQYF

d_gene: .
v_gene: TRBV18
j_gene: TRBJ1-1
abundance: .
CDR3nt: TGTGCCAGCATCGCGACCGGGGGCACTGAAGCTTTCTTT
CDR3aa: CASIATGGTEAFF

d_gene: .
v_gene: TRBV4-2
j_gene: TRBJ2-7
abundance: .
CDR3nt: TGTGCCAGCAGCCAAGATTCAACAGGGATCTCCTACGAGCAGTACTTC
CDR3aa: CASSQDSTGISYEQYF

d_gene: TRBD2
v_gene: TRBV6-4
j_gene: TRBJ2-1
abundance: .
CDR3nt: TGTGCCAGCGGTCCAAAAGGACTAGCGGGAGACTCCTACAATGAGCAGTTCTTC
CDR3aa: CASGPKGLAGDSYNEQFF

d_gene: TRBD2
v_gene: TRBV24-1
j_gene: TRBJ2-5
abundance: few
CDR3nt: TGTGCCATCTCGCCGGCGGGAGTACTCCAAGAGACCCAGTACTTC
CDR3aa: CAISPAGVLQETQYF

d_gene: .
v_gene: TRBV10-2
j_gene: TRBJ2-1
abundance: many
CDR3nt: TGCGCCACCATACTATTGGATATCAATGAGCAGTTCTTC
CDR3aa: CATILLDINEQFF

d_gene: TRBD1
v_gene: TRBV6-2/TRBV6-3
j_gene: TRBJ2-5
abundance: many
CDR3nt: TGTGCCAGCAGAACGACAGGGAGAGGAATGAGAGAAGAGACCCAGTACTTC
CDR3aa: CASRTTGRGMREETQYF

d_gene: .
v_gene: TRBV9
j_gene: TRBJ2-2
abundance: .
CDR3nt: TGTGCCAGCAGCGTAGATCTACGGGCGACCGGGGAGCTGTTTTTT
CDR3aa: CASSVDLRATGELFF

d_gene: .
v_gene: TRBV29-1
j_gene: TRBJ2-3
abundance: .
CDR3nt: TGCAGCGCCAGGGAGGGGGGGGCAGATACGCAGTATTTT
CDR3aa: CSAREGGADTQYF

d_gene: TRBD1
v_gene: TRBV27
j_gene: TRBJ1-1
abundance: many
CDR3nt: TGTGCCAGCAGTAGACAGGGCCGGAACACTGAAGCTTTCTTT
CDR3aa: CASSRQGRNTEAFF

d_gene: .
v_gene: TRBV10-3
j_gene: TRBJ1-4
abundance: few
CDR3nt: TGTGCCATCAGTGCGCGAAGGGGTGAAGAAAAACTGTTTTTT
CDR3aa: CAISARRGEEKLFF

d_gene: .
v_gene: TRBV7-9
j_gene: TRBJ2-5
abundance: few
CDR3nt: TGTGCCAGCAGCGCCACCCTACTAGCAGAAGAGACCCAGTACTTC
CDR3aa: CASSATLLAEETQYF

d_gene: TRBD1
v_gene: TRBV6-2/TRBV6-3
j_gene: TRBJ1-2
abundance: few
CDR3nt: TGTGCCAGCAGTTCCGGACAGGTTTTATCAAACTATGGCTACACCTTC
CDR3aa: CASSSGQVLSNYGYTF

d_gene: TRBD2
v_gene: TRBV5-1
j_gene: TRBJ2-1
abundance: few
CDR3nt: TGCGCCAGCAGCTTGGCTAGGGGTAGCGGGGGCTACAATGAGCAGTTCTTC
CDR3aa: CASSLARGSGGYNEQFF

d_gene: .
v_gene: TRBV5-1
j_gene: TRBJ1-1
abundance: .
CDR3nt: TGCGCCAGCAGACGCAGCAACACTGAAGCTTTCTTT
CDR3aa: CASRRSNTEAFF

d_gene: TRBD2
v_gene: TRBV5-1
j_gene: TRBJ2-1
abundance: few
CDR3nt: TGCGCCAGCAGCTTGGGAACGGGAGGAACCAATGAGCAGTTCTTC
CDR3aa: CASSLGTGGTNEQFF

d_gene: .
v_gene: TRBV5-1
j_gene: TRBJ2-1
abundance: .
CDR3nt: TGCGCCAGCAGCTTTTCCGGGAGCGATGAGCAGTTCTTC
CDR3aa: CASSFSGSDEQFF

d_gene: TRBD2
v_gene: TRBV7-6
j_gene: TRBJ2-1
abundance: few
CDR3nt: TGTGCCAGCAGCTCACGGACTAGCGGGAACTACAATGAGCAGTTCTTC
CDR3aa: CASSSRTSGNYNEQFF

d_gene: TRBD1
v_gene: TRBV29-1
j_gene: TRBJ2-6
abundance: few
CDR3nt: TGCAGCGTTGAAGACCACCGGCTCGGGACAGCCTCCTCTGGGGCCAACGTCCTGACTTTC
CDR3aa: CSVEDHRLGTASSGANVLTF

d_gene: TRBD1
v_gene: TRBV7-2
j_gene: TRBJ1-4
abundance: .
CDR3nt: TGTGCCAGCAGCTTGACAGGGGGGAATGAAAAACTGTTTTTT
CDR3aa: CASSLTGGNEKLFF

d_gene: .
v_gene: TRBV4-1
j_gene: TRBJ1-2
abundance: .
CDR3nt: TGCGCCAGCAGCTATCCGGGAAGGGGGATCTATGGCTACACCTTC
CDR3aa: CASSYPGRGIYGYTF

d_gene: .
v_gene: TRBV7-2
j_gene: TRBJ2-3
abundance: few
CDR3nt: TGTGCCAGCACCCGGAGCTGGGTGAGGTCAGATACGCAGTATTTT
CDR3aa: CASTRSWVRSDTQYF

d_gene: TRBD2
v_gene: TRBV20-1
j_gene: TRBJ2-7
abundance: .
CDR3nt: TGCAGTGCTAGAGATAGCGGGAGTGGGGCCTACGAGCAGTACTTC
CDR3aa: CSARDSGSGAYEQYF

d_gene: .
v_gene: TRBV5-1
j_gene: TRBJ1-4
abundance: few
CDR3nt: TGCGCCAGCGCGTCTCAGGACGAAAAACTGTTTTTT
CDR3aa: CASASQDEKLFF

d_gene: TRBD2
v_gene: TRBV5-1
j_gene: TRBJ2-7
abundance: few
CDR3nt: TGCGCCAGCAGCTTGGCCGGCGGGAGTGGCTACGAGCAGTACTTC
CDR3aa: CASSLAGGSGYEQYF

d_gene: .
v_gene: TRBV9
j_gene: TRBJ1-5
abundance: .
CDR3nt: TGTGCCAGCGGGCGTCCCAGCCCCCAGCATTTT
CDR3aa: CASGRPSPQHF

d_gene: .
v_gene: TRBV18
j_gene: TRBJ2-5
abundance: .
CDR3nt: TGTGCCAGCTCACAAAACCAAGAGACCCAGTACTTC
CDR3aa: CASSQNQETQYF

d_gene: .
v_gene: TRBV28
j_gene: TRBJ2-1
abundance: .
CDR3nt: TGTGCCAGCAGTTTAAGGAGTGAGCAGTTCTTC
CDR3aa: CASSLRSEQFF

d_gene: TRBD1
v_gene: TRBV2
j_gene: TRBJ2-3
abundance: .
CDR3nt: TGTGCCAGCCGCATCTGGGGACAGGGGACAGATACGCAGTATTTT
CDR3aa: CASRIWGQGTDTQYF

d_gene: TRBD2
v_gene: TRBV20-1
j_gene: TRBJ2-7
abundance: .
CDR3nt: TGCAGGGCTAGAGGGCGACTAGCGGCCTACGAGCAGTACTTC
CDR3aa: CRARGRLAAYEQYF

d_gene: TRBD1
v_gene: TRBV7-9
j_gene: TRBJ1-5
abundance: few
CDR3nt: TGTGCCAGCAGCTCGTCAGGGGGGGGTCAGCCCCAGCATTTT
CDR3aa: CASSSSGGGQPQHF

d_gene: TRBD1
v_gene: TRBV5-5
j_gene: TRBJ1-5
abundance: many
CDR3nt: TGTGCCAGCAGCCAGGGACAGGGTATCAATCAGCCCCAGCATTTT
CDR3aa: CASSQGQGINQPQHF